This record concerns one T cell receptor beta chain sequence. Its specificity is unknown. Unmatched junction bases numbered 9, after V lost 6 bases and J lost 2 bases. The CDR3 is 16 amino acids. From germline, CDR1 is SGHTA and CDR2 FQGTGA. The source of the sample is a study of tumor-infiltrating lymphocytes in localized non-small cell lung cancer. Study-wide results and limits: No link was found between tumor T-cell fraction and recurrence-free survival.

Profiling relied on immunoSEQ multiplex PCR, and the TCRdb table lists in-frame clones only, not all of them. The sample includes thousands of clones, around 81% of them seen just once. The sequence derives from a human donor with non-small cell lung cancer. V is TRBV7-3 and J is TRBJ2-1; 8 bases agree with TRBD2. Sequenced: lung tumor tissue. The CDR3 reads CASSQGAGAPYNEQFF. DNA of the CDR3: TGTGCCAGCAGTCAAGGAGCGGGAGCCCCCTACAATGAGCAGTTCTTC.